This T cell receptor (beta chain) was sequenced in a study of blood T cells in healthy people across ages. CDR3 length: 15 amino acids. The V end was cut by 6 bases, the J end by 3 bases, with 18 bases between. The V gene's germline CDR1 is DFQATT and CDR2 SNEGSKA (reference sequence). For the second PCR, which ran for about 6 to 11 cycles, a sample-barcoded 5' primer and a J-beta primer mix were used. Each CDR3 protein gets one entry after TCRdb re-called the 5' RACE reads with MiXCR. The sample shows roughly 700,000 distinct CDR3 sequences, around 48% of them seen only once. This clonotype was found many times.

The sample consisted of blood. V is TRBV20-1 and J is TRBJ2-1; a possible D gene is TRBD1 (6 bases). This TCR was sampled from a woman aged 55-69 years in good health. The CDR3 protein is CSATYREKGYNEQFF. Here the CDR3 DNA reads TGCAGTGCGACCTACAGGGAAAAAGGCTACAATGAGCAGTTCTTC.